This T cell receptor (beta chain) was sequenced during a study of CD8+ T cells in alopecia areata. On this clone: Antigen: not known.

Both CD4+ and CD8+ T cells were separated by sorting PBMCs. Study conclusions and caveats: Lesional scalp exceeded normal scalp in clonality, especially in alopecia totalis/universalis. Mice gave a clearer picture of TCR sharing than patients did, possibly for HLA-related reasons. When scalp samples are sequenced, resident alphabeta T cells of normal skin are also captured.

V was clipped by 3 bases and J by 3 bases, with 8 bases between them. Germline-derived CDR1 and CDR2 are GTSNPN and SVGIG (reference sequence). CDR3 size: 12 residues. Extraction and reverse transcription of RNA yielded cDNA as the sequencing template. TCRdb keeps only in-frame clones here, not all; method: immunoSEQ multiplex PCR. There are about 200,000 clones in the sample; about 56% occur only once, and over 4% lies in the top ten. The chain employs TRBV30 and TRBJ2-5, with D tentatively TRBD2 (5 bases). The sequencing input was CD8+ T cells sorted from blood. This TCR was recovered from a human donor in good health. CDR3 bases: TGTGCCTGGAGACTAGAGAAAGAGACCCAGTACTTC. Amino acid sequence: CAWRLEKETQYF.